The rows below give T cell receptor beta chains drawn from one sample of a study of blood T cell repertoires in COVID-19. The data were produced by immunoSEQ multiplex PCR, yet TCRdb's version contains in-frame clones alone and is incomplete. The sample consists of about 270,000 clones, approximately 90% of them appearing once. Sequencing was performed on PBMCs or T cells enriched from blood (not recorded which). The source of these receptors is a man between 40 and 49 years old who had been exposed to COVID-19. Both conserved end residues are part of each CDR3. A D gene is named only where the DNA matches it firmly. For some rows the clone size is stated as once, few or many, or as a class when expanded; others skip it.

D,size,J,V,DNA,CDR3
TRBD2,once,TRBJ2-7,TRBV7-2,TGTGCCAGCAGCTTAGTAGTAGCGGGAGATGCCGAGCAGTACTTC,CASSLVVAGDAEQYF
-,-,TRBJ2-3,TRBV30,TGTGCCTGGGGGGACTTTGCGGACAGCACAGATACGCAGTATTTT,CAWGDFADSTDTQYF
TRBD1,-,TRBJ1-5,TRBV10-2,TGCGCCAGCAGACAGGGGGAAGGTGAACCCCAGCATTTT,CASRQGEGEPQHF
TRBD1,-,TRBJ1-2,TRBV28,TGTGCCAGCAGAACAGGGGGAACTCTCGGCTACACCTTC,CASRTGGTLGYTF
-,-,TRBJ1-3,TRBV2,TGTGCCAGCTGTATACACTCTGGAAACACCATATATTTT,CASCIHSGNTIYF
-,-,TRBJ2-7,TRBV11-1,TGTGCCAGCAGCTTAACAAGGGCAGGGGACTCCTACGAGCAGTACTTC,CASSLTRAGDSYEQYF
TRBD1,-,TRBJ2-1,TRBV2,TGTGCCAGCAGCGCCGGGACAGGTTACAATGAGCAGTTCTTC,CASSAGTGYNEQFF
-,-,TRBJ2-6,TRBV30,TGTGCCTGGAGTGTGGCGGAGGGACGTTCTGGGGCCAACGTCCTGACTTTC,CAWSVAEGRSGANVLTF
-,-,TRBJ1-1,TRBV20-1,TGCAGTGCTAGTAAAGAGGCGAACACTGAAGCTTTCTTT,CSASKEANTEAFF
TRBD1,-,TRBJ1-5,TRBV3-1/TRBV3-2,TGTGCCAGCAGCCAAGGACTACCTTTGGAGGGGGCTTGGGGGAATCAGCCCCAGCATTTT,CASSQGLPLEGAWGNQPQHF
TRBD1,-,TRBJ2-1,TRBV24-1,TGTGCCACCAGTGATCCCAGCGGACAGGGGGGCAACAATGAGCAGTTCTTC,CATSDPSGQGGNNEQFF
TRBD1,-,TRBJ1-2,TRBV19,TGTGCCAGTAGTTCAGGACAGGGAGGAATCTATGGCTACACCTTC,CASSSGQGGIYGYTF
TRBD2,-,TRBJ2-6,TRBV27,TGTGCCAGCAGTACTTGGACTAGCGGGGCTACTGGGGCCAACGTCCTGACTTTC,CASSTWTSGATGANVLTF
-,-,TRBJ2-1,TRBV5-4,TGTGCCAGCAGCGGGGAGGTCAGATACAATGAGCAGTTCTTC,CASSGEVRYNEQFF
-,-,TRBJ2-1,TRBV30,TGTGCCTGGAGTGTACTTTTAGGGACTGTTTTGTTCTTC,CAWSVLLGTVLFF
TRBD1,-,TRBJ1-4,TRBV28,TGTGCCAGCCATCCCCCAGGACAGGCTGAGGAAAAACTGTTTTTT,CASHPPGQAEEKLFF
-,-,TRBJ2-5,TRBV5-6,TGTGCCAGCACCAGGACAGTCTTCCAGGAGACCCAGTACTTC,CASTRTVFQETQYF
-,-,TRBJ1-1,TRBV13,TGTGCCAGCAGCTTAAGGTTCCCTCGGGGTAGATTGGGCACTGAAGCTTTCTTT,CASSLRFPRGRLGTEAFF
-,-,TRBJ1-5,TRBV5-4,TGTGCCAGCAGCTTGGATCGCAGGCATAGCAATCAGCCCCAGCATTTT,CASSLDRRHSNQPQHF
TRBD2,-,TRBJ2-7,TRBV7-8,TGTGCCAGCAGCCTGTCTAGCGGGAATCAGTACTTC,CASSLSSGNQYF
-,-,TRBJ1-5,TRBV30,TGTGCCTGGAGTGGGACAACTGATAATCAGCCCCAGCATTTT,CAWSGTTDNQPQHF
-,-,TRBJ2-2,TRBV15,TGTGCCACCAGCAGGGGCGAGATCCAGGGCACCGGGGAGCTGTTTTTT,CATSRGEIQGTGELFF
-,-,TRBJ2-3,TRBV27,TGTGCCAGCAGTTTATTTTTCGTCGGGGGCACAGATACGCAGTATTTT,CASSLFFVGGTDTQYF
TRBD1,-,TRBJ2-2,TRBV20-1,TGCAGTGCTAGTGGGGGTAGGACAGGCCCAGAGCTGTTTTTT,CSASGGRTGPELFF
-,-,TRBJ2-7,TRBV28,TGTGCCAGCAGCCAACAGGGTGTCAGCTCCTACGAGCAGTACTTC,CASSQQGVSSYEQYF
-,-,TRBJ1-1,TRBV19,TGTGCCAGTAGAACAGCTATGAACACTGAAGCTTTCTTT,CASRTAMNTEAFF
TRBD2,-,TRBJ2-1,TRBV28,TGTGCCAGCAGTAGGACTAGCGGGCGGCCCAAGGGCAATGAGCAGTTCTTC,CASSRTSGRPKGNEQFF
TRBD1,-,TRBJ2-1,TRBV6-4,TGTGCCAGCAGTGACGAGACAGGGAATTACAATGAGCAGTTCTTC,CASSDETGNYNEQFF
-,-,TRBJ2-7,TRBV27,TGTGCCAGCAGCATAGGACACGTCTCGGTCGAGCAGTACTTC,CASSIGHVSVEQYF
-,-,TRBJ2-1,TRBV30,TGTGCCTGGAAGGCGGGCAGGGGGCAGTTCTTC,CAWKAGRGQFF
TRBD2,-,TRBJ2-1,TRBV13,TGTGCCAGCAGGCTAGCGGGTGACTACTACAATGAGCAGTTCTTC,CASRLAGDYYNEQFF
TRBD2,-,TRBJ2-1,TRBV10-1,TGCGCCAGCAGTCCAAGAGCGGGATTTAACTTCAATGAGCAGTTCTTC,CASSPRAGFNFNEQFF
TRBD2,-,TRBJ2-1,TRBV27,TGTGCCAGCACCCCGGGGACTAGCGGAAACAATGAGCAGTTCTTC,CASTPGTSGNNEQFF
TRBD1,-,TRBJ2-7,TRBV7-9,TGTGCCAGCAGCCCACAGGGGGCCTACGAGCAGTACTTC,CASSPQGAYEQYF
TRBD2,-,TRBJ2-1,TRBV6-4,TGTGCCACCTCTCAAGCGGGAGGGCCTCAAAAGTTCTTC,CATSQAGGPQKFF
-,-,TRBJ2-1,TRBV29-1,TGCAGCGTTTCCAAGGGGATCTCCTACAATGAGCAGTTCTTC,CSVSKGISYNEQFF
-,-,TRBJ1-1,TRBV19,TGTGCCAGTAGTATTGCCGGGTCCGGAGCTTTCTTT,CASSIAGSGAFF
-,-,TRBJ1-4,TRBV6-1,TGTGCCAGCAGTGGTCTTGGGAGGGCAACTAATGAAAAACTGTTTTTT,CASSGLGRATNEKLFF
TRBD2,-,TRBJ2-1,TRBV11-2,TGTGCCAGCAGCCATTACACGGGGACTAGCGGGAATGATGAGCAGTTCTTC,CASSHYTGTSGNDEQFF
-,-,TRBJ2-5,TRBV12-3/TRBV12-4,TGTGCCAGCAGTCCAAGACTTGGGGAGACCCAGTACTTC,CASSPRLGETQYF
-,-,TRBJ2-1,TRBV9,TGTGCCAGCAGCGTAGGGTCATCAATCGGTGAGCAGTTCTTC,CASSVGSSIGEQFF
TRBD1,-,TRBJ2-7,TRBV14,TGTGCCAGCAGCCCCGGACAGGGGATCTACGAGCAGTACTTC,CASSPGQGIYEQYF
-,-,TRBJ1-1,TRBV7-9,TGTGCCAGCAGCTTAGCAGGGGCTCCCCCTTTCTTT,CASSLAGAPPFF
TRBD1,-,TRBJ2-1,TRBV3-1/TRBV3-2,TGTGCCAGCAGCCAAGCTTCAGGGGGAATTTCGCACAATGAGCAGTTCTTC,CASSQASGGISHNEQFF
-,-,TRBJ2-7,TRBV11-2,TGTGCCAGCAGGCAGGGGGGACGGGGACGCTACGAGCAGTACTTC,CASRQGGRGRYEQYF